The rows below give T cell receptor beta chains drawn from one sample of a study of cytotoxic CD8 clonotypes in ibrutinib-treated CLL. Generated by immunoSEQ multiplex PCR, the TCRdb table keeps only in-frame clones and is missing some. There are some 140,000 clones in the sample; around 90% occur only once, and 10% to 11% lies in the top ten. This material consisted of PBMCs, taken after 12 months of ibrutinib treatment. The source is a human donor with chronic lymphocytic leukemia. Both conserved end residues are part of each CDR3. A D gene is named only where the DNA matches it firmly. Expanded clones are given a class, and other clones once, few, many or no size at all.

TRBV6-1	once	TRBJ1-2	.	TGTGCCAGCAGTGAACCAGGGAACTATGGCTACACCTTC	CASSEPGNYGYTF
TRBV28	.	TRBJ2-7	TRBD2	TGTGCCAGCAGACCAAACTTAGCGGGGGGCCCCTACGAGCAGTACTTC	CASRPNLAGGPYEQYF
TRBV7-3	.	TRBJ2-2	TRBD1	TGTGCCAGCAGCCCCACCCCTGACAGGGGGGCTGGGGAGCTGTTTTTT	CASSPTPDRGAGELFF
TRBV6-4	.	TRBJ1-5	.	TGTGCCAGCAGCTGGACCGAAGATCAGCCCCAGCATTTT	CASSWTEDQPQHF
TRBV14	.	TRBJ2-1	TRBD2	TGTGCCAGCAGCCCGGGACTAGCGGGAGGGGGGGAGCAGTTCTTC	CASSPGLAGGGEQFF
TRBV7-3	once	TRBJ2-1	.	TGTGCCAGCAGCTCCCCGGGGGATGGCAATGAGCAGTTCTTC	CASSSPGDGNEQFF
TRBV6-5	.	TRBJ2-7	.	TGTGCCAGCAGTGGGGACGGGCCTCTGGACGAGCAGTACTTC	CASSGDGPLDEQYF
TRBV7-2	.	TRBJ2-6	.	TGTGCCAGCAGCCAGCACCCCTCTGGGGCCAACGTCCTGACTTTC	CASSQHPSGANVLTF
TRBV6-5	.	TRBJ2-2	.	TGTGCCAGCAGTTACCAACCGTTAGGGCGGGAGCTGTTTTTT	CASSYQPLGRELFF
TRBV29-1	few	TRBJ2-3	.	TGCAGCTCCGCTTTCGACGCAGATACGCAGTATTTT	CSSAFDADTQYF
TRBV5-1	.	TRBJ1-1	TRBD1	TGCGCCAGCAGCTTGGCCGGGACAGGGACTCCAACGCGGGCTTTCTTT	CASSLAGTGTPTRAFF
TRBV11-2	.	TRBJ1-2	TRBD1	TGTGCCAGCAGCTTAGGACAGGGTATCGGCTACACCTTC	CASSLGQGIGYTF
TRBV7-9	.	TRBJ2-5	TRBD2	TGTGCCAGCAGCGCGCCGGGACTAGCGGGAGAGACCCAGTACTTC	CASSAPGLAGETQYF
TRBV7-3	.	TRBJ2-1	TRBD2	TGTGCCAGCAGCTTCAGACTAGCGGGAAGTGATGAGCAGTTCTTC	CASSFRLAGSDEQFF
TRBV27	.	TRBJ2-5	.	TGTGCCAGCAACCACTGGGGGGATTTGAGGCAAGAGACCCAGTACTTC	CASNHWGDLRQETQYF
TRBV27	.	TRBJ1-1	.	TGTGCCAGCAGTTCTCTTCAAGCCGAATCTGAAGCTTTCTTT	CASSSLQAESEAFF
TRBV4-2	.	TRBJ1-3	.	TGTGCCAGCAGCCAACTCTCTGGGTCGGATGGAAACACCATATATTTT	CASSQLSGSDGNTIYF
TRBV29-1	.	TRBJ2-2	TRBD1	TGCAGCGCATACAGGGGAGACACCGGGGAGCTGTTTTTT	CSAYRGDTGELFF
TRBV5-4	.	TRBJ2-1	TRBD2	TGTGCCAGCAGCTTGTCGGGAGGGAGCTCCTACAATGAGCAGTTCTTC	CASSLSGGSSYNEQFF
TRBV7-9	.	TRBJ1-2	TRBD1	TGTGCCAGCAGCTTAGCCGGACAGGGGGCATATGGCTACACCTTC	CASSLAGQGAYGYTF
TRBV1	.	TRBJ1-1	.	TGCACCAGCAGCCAAGACTCCGACCCCCACCCGAACACTGAAGCTTTCTTT	CTSSQDSDPHPNTEAFF
TRBV15	.	TRBJ2-5	.	TGTGCCACCAGCAGAGAAGGGTCAGGGAAAGAGACCCAGTACTTC	CATSREGSGKETQYF
TRBV9	.	TRBJ2-3	.	TGTGCCAGCAGCGTATTGAGTGGGCGTGGGACAGATACGCAGTATTTT	CASSVLSGRGTDTQYF
TRBV7-3	.	TRBJ2-1	TRBD2	TGTGCCAGCAGCCCTGGACTAGCGGGAGGTTATGAGCAGTTCTTC	CASSPGLAGGYEQFF
TRBV5-1	.	TRBJ2-1	.	TGCGCCAGCATTGGGGCAGGGAAGGCCAATGAGCAGTTCTTC	CASIGAGKANEQFF
TRBV28	.	TRBJ2-1	.	TGTGCCAGACGAACCGAGAGTGAGCAGTTCTTC	CARRTESEQFF
TRBV6-6	.	TRBJ2-3	TRBD2	TGTGCCATTTTCGAGCGGGAGGGTGGCACAGATACGCAGTATTTT	CAIFEREGGTDTQYF
TRBV6-5	few	TRBJ2-1	TRBD1	TGTGCCAGCAGTCCCTCGGGACAGAACAATGAGCAGTTCTTC	CASSPSGQNNEQFF
TRBV14	.	TRBJ2-1	TRBD2	TGTGCCAGCAGGTCTACAAAGCGGGGCCACAATGAGCAGTTCTTC	CASRSTKRGHNEQFF
TRBV9	.	TRBJ2-7	.	TGTGCCAGCAGCGTAGGGAGACCCCCCTACGAGCAGTACTTC	CASSVGRPPYEQYF
TRBV2	.	TRBJ1-4	.	TGTGCCAGCAGGCCGACCTATGAAAAACTGTTTTTT	CASRPTYEKLFF
TRBV7-8	.	TRBJ2-7	TRBD1	TGTGCCAGCAGCTTTGGTGGGACAGGAAGCTCCTACGAGCAGTACTTC	CASSFGGTGSSYEQYF
TRBV15	.	TRBJ1-5	.	TGTGCCACCAGCACACTGGGCAGGACAGATCAGCCCCAGCATTTT	CATSTLGRTDQPQHF
TRBV5-1	.	TRBJ2-5	.	TGCGCCAGCAGCCGCGGACTTGTCCAAGAGACCCAGTACTTC	CASSRGLVQETQYF
TRBV9	once	TRBJ2-3	TRBD2	TGTGCCAGCAGCGTAGTCGGGTGGGGGGGATTGGTAGATACGCAGTATTTT	CASSVVGWGGLVDTQYF
TRBV28	.	TRBJ1-1	TRBD1	TGTGCCAGCACTCAACAGGGGTACACTGAAGCTTTCTTT	CASTQQGYTEAFF
TRBV28	.	TRBJ1-1	.	TGTGCCAGCAGTTTATACAGGATCGGAGCTTTCTTT	CASSLYRIGAFF
TRBV7-9	.	TRBJ2-7	.	TGTGCCAGCAGCTCACCGAACACGGGACGTTGGGAGCAGTACTTC	CASSSPNTGRWEQYF
TRBV28	.	TRBJ2-7	.	TGTGCCAGCAGTTTTAAGAGAGACTACGAGCAGTACTTC	CASSFKRDYEQYF
TRBV27	.	TRBJ2-7	TRBD1	TGTGCCAGCAGTATTGGGACAGGGCCCTCCTACGAGCAGTACTTC	CASSIGTGPSYEQYF
TRBV6-6	few	TRBJ1-2	TRBD1	TGTGCCAGCAGCCCGACAGGGTACGGCTACACCTTC	CASSPTGYGYTF